One sample yielded the 6 T cell receptor beta chains listed below, sequenced in a study of blood T cell repertoires in COVID-19. Assay used: immunoSEQ multiplex PCR; TCRdb lists only in-frame clones, some missing. In the table there are fewer than 450,000 clones, around nine tenths of which are singletons. The sample was peripheral blood. The receptors here all came from a woman aged 18-29 years who had recovered from COVID-19.

This chain connects TRBV5-4 to TRBJ1-2; TRBD1 agrees at 10 bases. CDR1 is SGHNT, CDR2 YYREEE, per germline (reference sequence). There are 15 residues in the CDR3. The V and J ends lost 4 bases and 5 bases, in that order; junction bases with no gene match: 8. CDR3 amino acids: CASSAYGQGEYGYTF. Written as DNA, the CDR3 is TGTGCCAGCAGCGCTTACGGACAGGGGGAGTATGGCTACACCTTC.

This chain joins TRBV25-1 and TRBJ1-5; D may be TRBD1 (5 bases). The CDR3 covers 15 residues. Per the germline V gene, CDR1 is MGHDK and CDR2 is SYGVNS. Trimming stripped 1 base from V and 2 bases from J, with 9 bases between. This chain's CDR3 is CASSEWGRGNQPQHF. CDR3 nucleotides: TGTGCCAGCAGTGAATGGGGCAGAGGCAATCAGCCCCAGCATTTT.

This rearrangement joins TRBV15 to TRBJ1-1; 7 bases are shared with TRBD1. Germline assignment: CDR1 LNHNV and CDR2 YYDKDF (reference sequence). Trimming at V came to 4 bases and at J to 5 bases, leaving 7 bases not matched to a gene. The length of the CDR3 is 14 residues. CDR3 in amino acids: CATSNRRDSTEAFF. The CDR3 region has the DNA TGTGCCACCAGCAATCGCCGGGACAGTACTGAAGCTTTCTTT.

The genes are TRBV2 and TRBJ2-7; 8 bases map to TRBD2. Germline V gene data show CDR1 as SNHLY and CDR2 as FYNNEI. The V and J ends lost 5 bases and 6 bases, in that order; junction bases with no gene match: 12. CDR3 length: 15 amino acids. CDR3 DNA: TGTGCCAGCAGTCAAGGGGGGACTAGAGGAGGCGAGCAGTACGTC. It encodes CASSQGGTRGGEQYV.

This clone appeared a single time. The V gene is TRBV11-3, the J gene TRBJ2-5, with 10 bases aligning to TRBD2. V gave up 5 bases and J gave up 4 bases; unmatched junction bases: 10. The germline V gene encodes CDR1 SGHNT and CDR2 YENEEA. CDR3 length: 16 amino acids. The CDR3 region has the DNA TGTGCCAGCAGCCTCACCCCGGGACTAGCGTCAGAGACCCAGTACTTC. It specifies CASSLTPGLASETQYF.

This chain joins TRBV2 and TRBJ2-2; D unresolved. The CDR3 loop spans 14 amino acids. Trimming cost V 11 bases and J 4 bases, with 17 bases left between them. Per the germline V gene, CDR1 is SNHLY and CDR2 is FYNNEI. CDR3 region: CAGETGTTTGELFF. DNA of the CDR3: TGTGCCGGTGAAACGGGTACAACCACCGGGGAGCTGTTTTTT.